Listed below are T cell receptor beta chains from one sample, sequenced in a study of T cell repertoires in cytomegalovirus infection. In TCRdb, the reads were re-called with MiXCR into one record per CDR3 protein. The sample holds about 260,000 distinct CDR3 sequences; around 15% are singletons and the top ten take about 8.7%. Specimen: PBMCs. These receptor sequences come from a human donor in good health (CMV status not recorded). Some clones in this sample may be carry-over from other donors' samples. The CDR3 runs from the conserved cysteine through the conserved F or W. The order of the fields is V gene, clone size, J gene, D gene, CDR3 DNA, CDR3 protein. The D gene is left open where the match is weak. Clone size, where shown, is once, few, many, or a class for clones that have expanded.

TRBV27	NA	TRBJ2-1	TRBD1	TGTGCCAGCAGTTCTACTGGGACAGGCCAGCACAGTGAGCAGTTCTTC	CASSSTGTGQHSEQFF
TRBV15	many	TRBJ2-5	NA	TGTGCCACCAGCAGAGCCCTCGGACCACAAGAGACCCAGTACTTC	CATSRALGPQETQYF
TRBV25-1	NA	TRBJ2-2	NA	TGTGCCAGCTCCCTGAGGACAACCGGGGAGCTGTTTTTT	CASSLRTTGELFF
TRBV3-1	many	TRBJ1-4	NA	TGTGCCAGCAGCCCGGACTCCGGACAGAGGAATGAAAAACTGTTTTTT	CASSPDSGQRNEKLFF
TRBV5-1	NA	TRBJ2-1	TRBD2	TGCGCCAGCAGCCAATTTAAGCGGGGGAGCTCCTACAATGAGCAGTTCTTC	CASSQFKRGSSYNEQFF
TRBV2	NA	TRBJ2-7	TRBD1	TGTGCCAGCAGAGACAGGGGGCTTCGCGAGCAGTACTTC	CASRDRGLREQYF
TRBV5-1	many	TRBJ2-1	NA	TGCGCCAGCAGCTTGGAAGGCCACTACAATGAGCAGTTCTTC	CASSLEGHYNEQFF
TRBV6-5	NA	TRBJ2-3	NA	TGTGCCAGCAGTTACCTAGGACGAGGGGGAGCCATTAGCACAGATACGCAGTATTTT	CASSYLGRGGAISTDTQYF
TRBV14	NA	TRBJ2-7	NA	TGTGCCAGCAGCCCTGTCGCCCGGGGCGAGCAGTACTTC	CASSPVARGEQYF
TRBV2	many	TRBJ2-1	TRBD1	TGTGCCAGCAGTGAAGACAGGACAGGGGGCCATGAGCAGTTCTTC	CASSEDRTGGHEQFF
TRBV20-1	NA	TRBJ2-2	TRBD2	TGCAGTGCTAGAGATTGGGCTAGCGGGAGGGCCTTGTCTACCGGGGAGCTGTTTTTT	CSARDWASGRALSTGELFF
TRBV29-1	few	TRBJ2-2	NA	TGCAGCGTTGAATTCCCTTTGAACACCGGGGAGCTGTTTTTT	CSVEFPLNTGELFF
TRBV7-2	many	TRBJ2-5	TRBD2	TGTGCCAGCAGCTTCTCTTGGACTAGCGGGAGAGGGACCCAGTACTTC	CASSFSWTSGRGTQYF
TRBV20-1	NA	TRBJ2-3	TRBD2	TGCAGTGGAGGGGCGGGGGGAACAGATACGCAGTATTTT	CSGGAGGTDTQYF
TRBV20-1	few	TRBJ2-7	TRBD2	TGCAGTGCTGGTGGCGGGGGGTACGAGCAGTACTTC	CSAGGGGYEQYF
TRBV5-1	many	TRBJ2-3	NA	TGCGCCAGCGCTAACCAGGGGGGAAGCACAGATACGCAGTATTTT	CASANQGGSTDTQYF
TRBV7-8	NA	TRBJ1-1	TRBD1	TGTGCCAGCAGCTCCCGAGACAGGGGGTCCATGAACACTGAAGCTTTCTTT	CASSSRDRGSMNTEAFF
TRBV19	few	TRBJ1-1	NA	TGTGCCAGTAGTATCCCGGGCCCTAACACTGAAGCTTTCTTT	CASSIPGPNTEAFF
TRBV7-2	many	TRBJ2-4	NA	TGTGCCAGCAGCTTAGATGTAGCCAAAAACATTCAGTACTTC	CASSLDVAKNIQYF
TRBV7-3	few	TRBJ2-5	NA	TGTGCCAGCAGTCGATTCGTTGGGGAGACCCAGTACTTC	CASSRFVGETQYF
TRBV28	few	TRBJ1-5	NA	TGTGCCAGCACTAACGGACAGAGCAATCAGCCCCAGCATTTT	CASTNGQSNQPQHF
TRBV5-8	few	TRBJ1-4	NA	TGTGCCAGCAGCTTGAATCGGGCAGCCGGAAATGAAAAACTGTTTTTT	CASSLNRAAGNEKLFF
TRBV28	few	TRBJ2-6	NA	TGTGCCAGCGAGTCGGCCTCTGGGGCCAACGTCCTGACTTTC	CASESASGANVLTF
TRBV6-5	NA	TRBJ2-3	NA	TGTGCCAGCAGTTACTCGCGAGAGGGGCCCGGCACAGATACGCAGTATTTT	CASSYSREGPGTDTQYF
TRBV20-1	few	TRBJ2-7	NA	TGCAGTGCTAGAGAAGTCCGAGACAGGCAGTACTTC	CSAREVRDRQYF
TRBV5-4	many	TRBJ2-1	TRBD2	TGTGCCAGCAGCTTGGAACGCGGGGGATACAATGAGCAGTTCTTC	CASSLERGGYNEQFF
TRBV7-2	NA	TRBJ2-5	NA	TGTGCCAGCAGCCCCCAAGTACGAGGGGCTGGAGAGACCCAGTACTTC	CASSPQVRGAGETQYF
TRBV12-3/TRBV12-4	NA	TRBJ1-1	NA	TGTGCCAGCAGTTTCGAGCCGAACACTGAAGCTTTCTTT	CASSFEPNTEAFF
TRBV4-2	few	TRBJ2-6	NA	TGTGCCAGCAGCCCCGAACCCAGGGGAACCGGGGCCAACGTCCTGACTTTC	CASSPEPRGTGANVLTF
TRBV25-1	many	TRBJ1-2	TRBD1	TGTGCCAGCAGTGAACAGAATGCGAGACAGGGGCGCCTCCTCTATGGCTACACCTTC	CASSEQNARQGRLLYGYTF
TRBV11-3	many	TRBJ2-7	TRBD2	TGTGCCAGCAGCTTAAATGGACTAGCGATCGAGCAGTACTTC	CASSLNGLAIEQYF
TRBV10-3	NA	TRBJ1-1	NA	TGTGCCATCAGGACCGACAGGACGAACACTGAAGCTTTCTTT	CAIRTDRTNTEAFF